This TCR beta chain stems from a study of blood T cell repertoires in COVID-19. In the study overall: Sites in the United States, Italy and Spain provided acute and convalescent COVID-19 samples.

The authors' processing: Amplification from reference gene primers served as the basis for estimated nucleated cell counts. Profiled with immunoSEQ multiplex PCR; TCRdb holds only in-frame clones, not every one. The V and J calls and clone size were taken over from that table, and D and trimming were inferred from the DNA. The profile shows tens of thousands of clones, around 83% of them singletons. Unmatched junction bases numbered 12, after V lost 3 bases and J lost 7 bases. CDR1 is SGHDT and CDR2 is YYEEEE in the germline V gene. This CDR3 is 16 amino acids long. Source material: peripheral blood. The receptor comes from a man aged 45 to 65 with active COVID-19. J is TRBJ2-3 and V is TRBV5-6; 9 positions match TRBD2. The CDR3 loop is CASSSAGAGGRHTQYF. The CDR3 nucleotides read TGTGCCAGCAGCTCCGCGGGGGCGGGGGGGCGACATACGCAGTATTTT.